What follows are 30 T cell receptor beta chains derived from one specimen sequenced in a study of radiation and T cells in renal cell carcinoma. Clones were sequenced by immunoSEQ multiplex PCR, and TCRdb holds only the in-frame ones, with some missing. This table has approximately 92,000 clones, just under 85% appearing once. The time point here: blood 4 weeks post-SBRT, at nephrectomy. The sample's treatment: 15 Gy SBRT to primary tumor, nephrectomy 4 weeks later. The material was blood, obtained from a patient whose treatment included radiotherapy and nephrectomy. The receptors come from a man aged 45-65 years with renal cell carcinoma.

The count of this clone is one. This sequence joins TRBV28 and TRBJ1-1, with D perhaps TRBD1 (5 bases). Germline loops: CDR1 MDHEN, CDR2 SYDVKM. The CDR3 contains 13 residues. Trimming cost V 3 bases and J 3 bases, with 8 bases left between them. CDR3 nucleotides: TGTGCCAGCAGTTTGGAGGGGCACACTGAAGCTTTCTTT. This translates into CASSLEGHTEAFF.

The rearrangement uses TRBV9 and TRBJ2-7; TRBD2 is a possible D gene (6 bases). The V end lost 0 bases, the J end lost 2 bases, and 15 bases lay between the germline ends. CDR3 length: 16 amino acids. The V gene's germline CDR1 is SGDLS and CDR2 YYNGEE. The CDR3 DNA sequence: TGTGCCAGCAGCGTAGGTCAGGAAACTAGCACCTACGAGCAGTACTTC. Encoded protein: CASSVGQETSTYEQYF.

Here the CDR3 reads CASSLGQWHGYTF. The CDR3 DNA is TGCGCCAGCAGCTTGGGGCAGTGGCATGGCTACACCTTC. This chain links TRBV5-1 with TRBJ1-2, with no clear D. The CDR3 has 13 amino acids. Trimming took off 0 bases at V and 6 bases at J, with 9 bases between the two ends. Germline V gene lookup returns CDR1 SGHRS and CDR2 YFSETQ.

The chain joins TRBV5-4 to TRBJ2-1; 9 bases map to TRBD2. Germline V gene sequence: CDR1 SGHNT, CDR2 YYREEE (reference sequence). V gave up 1 base and J gave up 9 bases; unmatched junction bases: 8. The CDR3 length is 15 residues. CDR3 nucleotide sequence: TGTGCCAGCAGCTTGTGGTCGGCTAGCGGGACTGAGCAGTTCTTC. Protein sequence: CASSLWSASGTEQFF.

The chain has TRBV6-6 and TRBJ2-2; TRBD2 might be the D (6 bases). The V and J ends lost 6 bases and 2 bases respectively, with 13 bases between them. From germline, CDR1 is MNHNY and CDR2 SVGAGI (reference sequence). The CDR3 sequence is 15 residues long. This CDR3 reads CASRRDSTNTGELFF. CDR3 DNA: TGTGCCAGCAGGCGGGACTCGACAAACACCGGGGAGCTGTTTTTT.

The rearrangement uses TRBV2 and TRBJ2-7; D may be TRBD2 (7 bases). The germline V and J ends were trimmed by 6 bases and 0 bases, with 33 bases remaining between them. CDR3 length: 21 residues. The germline CDR1 and CDR2 sequences are SNHLY and FYNNEI. The CDR3 nucleotides read TGTGCCAGCAGGAAGGGGGGGCGAGACTGGAAAGGGATAATAAGCTCCTACGAGCAGTACTTC. As protein: CASRKGGRDWKGIISSYEQYF.

In this sample, this clone turned up once. V and J are TRBV5-8 and TRBJ2-3; 8 bases are a match to TRBD2. This CDR3 has 16 amino acids. The germline gives CDR1 SGHTS, CDR2 YDEGEE. Unmatched junction bases numbered 6, after V lost 0 bases and J lost 3 bases. In nucleotides, the CDR3 is TGTGCCAGCAGCTTGGGTGTTGCGGGGGGAACAGATACGCAGTATTTT. Protein product: CASSLGVAGGTDTQYF.

This clone was seen once. The chain couples TRBV11-1 to TRBJ2-7; 10 nucleotides match TRBD1. Germline CDR1 SGHAT, CDR2 FQDESV (reference sequence). The V gene end was trimmed by 3 bases and the J gene end by 7 bases; junction bases not matched to a gene: 9. The CDR3 spans 15 residues. The CDR3 reads CASSFGTGATLEQYF. Here the CDR3 DNA reads TGTGCCAGCAGCTTCGGGACAGGGGCCACCTTGGAGCAGTACTTC.

The rearrangement uses TRBV7-2 and TRBJ1-2; no clear D gene. V dropped 2 bases and J dropped 3 bases, with 1 base sitting between them. This CDR3 spans 11 amino acids. CDR1 is SGHTA and CDR2 is FQGNSA in the germline V gene. Here the CDR3 DNA reads TGTGCCAGCAGCTTACACTATGGCTACACCTTC. Amino acids: CASSLHYGYTF.

This clone was recorded once. The genes are TRBV6-5 and TRBJ2-2; D tentatively fits TRBD1 or TRBD2 (6 bases each). Germline CDR1 is MNHEY and CDR2 is SVGAGI. Trimming left V 0 bases short and J 6 bases short, with 8 bases between. The CDR3 length is 14 residues. The CDR3 DNA reads TGTGCCAGCAGTTACTCGGAGGGGGCCGGGGAGCTGTTTTTT. Protein product: CASSYSEGAGELFF.

This rearrangement joins TRBV18 to TRBJ1-3, with 8 bases aligning to TRBD1. V was pared by 4 bases and J by 2 bases, with 1 base of the junction left unmatched. From germline, CDR1 is KGHSH and CDR2 LQKENI. There are 14 residues in the CDR3. The CDR3 DNA is TGTGCCAGCTCACTACAGGGGGCTGGAAACACCATATATTTT. It codes for CASSLQGAGNTIYF.

There are a few counts of this clone. CDR3 coding DNA: TGTGCCAGCAGCTTTTCCGTGGACACTGAAGCTTTCTTT. It encodes CASSFSVDTEAFF. The rearrangement joins TRBV7-3 to TRBJ1-1; D call uncertain. Germline V gene sequence: CDR1 SGHTA, CDR2 FQGTGA. V was clipped by 3 bases and J by 3 bases, with 8 bases between them. The CDR3 sequence is 13 residues long.

This sequence joins TRBV19 and TRBJ1-5; 10 positions agree with TRBD1. From germline, CDR1 is LNHDA and CDR2 SQIVND (reference sequence). CDR3 length equals 15 residues. The V segment lost 7 bases and the J segment 7 bases; nucleotides outside the gene matches: 10. The CDR3 coding sequence is TGTGCCAGTACTCCGGGACAGGGGTTGGGACAGCCCCAGCATTTT. It specifies CASTPGQGLGQPQHF.

The chain uses TRBV30 and TRBJ2-1; 10 positions agree with TRBD2. Germline CDR1 is GTSNPN and CDR2 is SVGIG (reference sequence). V lost 3 bases and J lost 6; bases outside the gene matches: 8. The CDR3 is made up of 15 amino acids. The CDR3 spells CAWRASGGLPNEQFF. In DNA form, the CDR3 reads TGTGCCTGGAGAGCTAGCGGGGGCCTACCCAATGAGCAGTTCTTC.

This clone was seen more than once but under ten times. The chain is built from TRBV9 and TRBJ1-1; possible D gene TRBD1, 5 bases. Looked up from germline, CDR1 is SGDLS and CDR2 is YYNGEE. The CDR3 has 14 amino acids. V lost 6 bases to trimming and J lost 0 bases, with 12 bases between them. CDR3 DNA: TGTGCCAGCATTACACGAGGGGTGAACACTGAAGCTTTCTTT. It translates to CASITRGVNTEAFF.

The chain employs TRBV6-1 and TRBJ2-3, with D uncertain. V was trimmed by 0 bases and J by 8 bases, leaving 15 bases between them. Germline V gene data show CDR1 as MNHNS and CDR2 as SASEGT. The CDR3 covers 15 residues. CDR3 loop: CASSEAPVRLSTQYF. DNA for the CDR3: TGTGCCAGCAGTGAAGCCCCCGTTAGGCTTAGTACGCAGTATTTT.

This chain uses TRBV2 with TRBJ1-5; 11 nucleotides match TRBD1. V lost 6 bases and J lost 1; bases outside the gene matches: 2. The CDR3 consists of 15 residues. Germline-derived CDR1 and CDR2 are SNHLY and FYNNEI. CDR3 coding DNA: TGTGCCAGCAGGGGGGACAGGGGGAGCAATCAGCCCCAGCATTTT. Its protein is CASRGDRGSNQPQHF. Full variable domain (rest looked up from reference TRBV2 and TRBJ1-5): EPEVTQTPSHQVTQMGQEVILRCVPISNHLYFYWYRQILGQKVEFLVSFYNNEISEKSEIFDDQFSVERPDGSNFTLKIRSTKLEDSAMYFCASRGDRGSNQPQHFGDGTRLSIL.

The chain couples TRBV7-2 to TRBJ2-2; D gene unclear. CDR1 is SGHTA, CDR2 FQGNSA, per germline. V lost 0 bases and J 7 bases, leaving 0 bases between the germline ends. The CDR3 has 11 amino acids. The CDR3 is CASSLAGELFF. The DNA of the CDR3 is TGTGCCAGCAGCTTAGCCGGGGAGCTGTTTTTT.

This chain links TRBV10-1 with TRBJ2-5; 11 bases align to TRBD2. Germline CDR1 reads WNHNN; CDR2 reads SYGVQD (reference sequence). This CDR3 is 18 amino acids long. V shed 7 bases and J 0 bases; nucleotides not matched to a gene: 13. CDR3 amino acids: CASKGPLGLAEYQETQYF. The CDR3 coding sequence is TGCGCCAGCAAGGGACCCCTGGGACTAGCGGAGTACCAAGAGACCCAGTACTTC.

J is TRBJ2-5 and V is TRBV7-3; D not certain. The CDR3 contains 16 residues. Per germline, CDR1 SGHTA and CDR2 FQGTGA. V was shortened by 1 base and J by 2 bases, with 14 bases between the two germline ends. DNA for the CDR3: TGTGCCAGCAGCTTAATGGGAATAGGGTGGCAAGAGACCCAGTACTTC. Residues: CASSLMGIGWQETQYF.

The genes are TRBV19 and TRBJ1-6; 9 bases are a match to TRBD1. CDR1 is LNHDA, CDR2 SQIVND, per germline (reference sequence). CDR3 length equals 14 residues. The V and J ends lost 6 bases and 7 bases, in that order; junction bases with no gene match: 4. The CDR3 DNA reads as TGTGCCAGTAGGAGCGACAGGGGGAATTCACCCCTCCACTTT. Protein sequence: CASRSDRGNSPLHF.

J is TRBJ2-1 and V is TRBV5-4; 8 bases line up with TRBD1. V gave up 4 bases and J gave up 7 bases; unmatched junction bases: 7. The CDR3 contains 14 residues. The germline gives CDR1 SGHNT, CDR2 YYREEE (reference sequence). The CDR3 here is CASSAWDRPNEQFF. CDR3 DNA sequence: TGTGCCAGCAGCGCCTGGGACAGGCCAAATGAGCAGTTCTTC.

The V call is TRBV6-5, the J call TRBJ2-7; the D gene could be TRBD1 or TRBD2 (6 bases each). The ends were cut back, 4 bases at V and 4 bases at J, with 11 bases in the middle. This CDR3 region has 13 residues. Germline V gene sequence: CDR1 MNHEY, CDR2 SVGAGI. CDR3 sequence (DNA): TGTGCCAGCAGTTTGGGGGGCGGGTACGAGCAGTACTTC. This sequence encodes CASSLGGGYEQYF.

The V call is TRBV6-5, the J call TRBJ2-2; the D is unclear. CDR1 is MNHEY and CDR2 is SVGAGI in the germline V gene. Trimming removed 3 bases at V and 4 bases at J, with 12 bases between. The CDR3 covers 15 residues. CDR3 nucleotides: TGTGCCAGCAGTTATCTCGGTGGTGGCACCGGGGAGCTGTTTTTT. Encoded protein: CASSYLGGGTGELFF.

There are a few counts of this clone. This chain connects TRBV7-6 to TRBJ2-3; D possibly corresponds to TRBD1 (5 bases). The ends were cut back, 6 bases at V and 1 base at J, with 17 bases in the middle. Germline V CDR1 and CDR2: SGHVS, FNYEAQ. The CDR3 extends over 16 amino acids. The DNA of the CDR3 is TGTGCCAGCAGTCGAGCTTACAGACAGCGCACAGATACGCAGTATTTT. As protein: CASSRAYRQRTDTQYF.

The J gene is TRBJ2-3, the V gene TRBV6-5; possibly TRBD1 or TRBD2 for D (5 bases each). The CDR3 length is 16 residues. Trimming took 4 bases from V and 6 from J, leaving 20 bases between them. Per germline, CDR1 MNHEY and CDR2 SVGAGI. The CDR3 region has the DNA TGTGCCAGCAGTTCCACCCGAGCCGGGACCGAGGATACGCAGTATTTT. Its protein is CASSSTRAGTEDTQYF.

The rearrangement links TRBV27 to TRBJ2-1; 8 positions match TRBD2. This CDR3 is 13 amino acids long. Germline values: CDR1 MNHEY, CDR2 SMNVEV (reference sequence). V shed 5 bases and J 15 bases; nucleotides not matched to a gene: 12. The CDR3 DNA reads as TGTGCCAGCAGTCCCCTCCTACCCGGGAGGGGGTTCTTC. This encodes CASSPLLPGRGFF.

The V and J genes are TRBV4-2 and TRBJ2-2, with D possibly being TRBD2 (5 bases). Trimming stripped 0 bases from V and 11 bases from J, with 13 bases between. Per the germline V gene, CDR1 is LGHNA and CDR2 is YNFKEQ. The CDR3 is made up of 14 amino acids. CDR3 sequence (DNA): TGTGCCAGCAGCCAAGATTCGGGCGGGCTTGAGCTGTTTTTT. This codes for CASSQDSGGLELFF.

This chain joins TRBV5-4 and TRBJ1-1, with D uncertain. The CDR3 extends over 14 amino acids. From germline, CDR1 is SGHNT and CDR2 YYREEE (reference sequence). With 0 bases removed from V and 4 bases from J, the gap between germline ends came to 10 bases. The DNA for the CDR3 is TGTGCCAGCAGCTTGGGCGGGGTGGCCACTGAAGCTTTCTTT. Translating it yields CASSLGGVATEAFF.

This clone has more than one count but fewer than ten. This chain links TRBV4-3 with TRBJ2-3; D is possibly TRBD2 (7 bases). The CDR3 is 17 amino acids. Germline CDR1 and CDR2: LGHNA and YSLEER. V was trimmed by 1 base and J by 3 bases, leaving 17 bases between them. The CDR3 region is CASSQGGGGGSTDTQYF. The CDR3 DNA sequence: TGCGCCAGCAGCCAAGGCGGGGGCGGGGGAAGTACAGATACGCAGTATTTT.